The 21 T cell receptor beta chains listed next were all sequenced from one sample in a study of T cell responses to AZD1222 COVID-19 vaccine. Data came from immunoSEQ multiplex PCR; TCRdb stores just in-frame clones and leaves some out. The table includes under 200,000 clones, 80% to 95% detected once. The source was peripheral blood, collected on day 0 of AZD1222 vaccination. Source of these receptors: an adult in good health.

The chain employs TRBV7-9 and TRBJ1-1; no clear D. The CDR3 has 11 amino acids. Germline V gene sequence: CDR1 SEHNR, CDR2 FQNEAQ (reference sequence). V was clipped by 2 bases and J by 6 bases, with 4 bases between them. The CDR3: CASSLFPEAFF. DNA for the CDR3: TGTGCCAGCAGCTTATTTCCTGAAGCTTTCTTT.

The chain has TRBV3-1 (or the pseudogene TRBV3-2) and TRBJ1-5; D unclear. The CDR3 is made up of 14 amino acids. V lost 4 bases and J 7 bases, leaving 14 bases between the germline ends. CDR1 is LGHDT and CDR2 is YNNKEL in the germline V gene (reference sequence). The CDR3 spells CASSLRGGGQPQHF. CDR3 coding DNA: TGTGCCAGCAGCCTACGGGGAGGTGGGCAGCCCCAGCATTTT.

This clone is a singleton in its sample. This rearrangement joins TRBV6-5 to TRBJ2-1, with 7 bases aligning to TRBD2. CDR1 and CDR2 from the germline V gene are MNHEY and SVGAGI. J lost 5 bases, V lost 8 bases, and 6 bases had no gene match. The CDR3 is 13 amino acids. The CDR3 region has the DNA TGTGCCAGCTCTAGCGGTCACAACAATGAGCAGTTCTTC. Its translation: CASSSGHNNEQFF.

This sequence joins TRBV2 and TRBJ1-2; perhaps TRBD1 as D (5 bases). CDR3 length: 13 residues. The germline CDR1 and CDR2 sequences are SNHLY and FYNNEI. The V end lost 2 bases, the J end lost 4 bases, and 8 bases lay between the germline ends. The CDR3 reads CASSEQGPYGYTF. The DNA of the CDR3 is TGTGCCAGCAGTGAACAGGGTCCCTATGGCTACACCTTC.

The rearrangement links TRBV12-3 or TRBV12-4 to TRBJ1-2, with D possibly matching TRBD1 (6 bases). The length of the CDR3 is 12 residues. V lost 10 bases to trimming and J lost 7 bases, with 16 bases between them. CDR3 region: CATGKGGGGYTF. The CDR3 DNA follows: TGTGCCACAGGAAAGGGGGGTGGTGGCTACACCTTC.

The genes are TRBV11-2 and TRBJ1-3, with D possibly TRBD1 on 5 matching bases. Germline V gives CDR1 SGHAT, CDR2 FQNNGV. The germline V and J ends were trimmed by 4 bases and 4 bases, with 26 bases remaining between them. The CDR3 length is 19 residues. As DNA, the CDR3 is TGTGCCAGCAGCTCTTTTCAACTCCGGGACTCCCATCGGGGAAACACCATATATTTT. Translation gives CASSSFQLRDSHRGNTIYF.

This rearrangement joins TRBV29-1 to TRBJ2-7; D is unresolved. CDR3 size: 11 residues. V was shortened by 4 bases and J by 4 bases, with 8 bases between the two germline ends. The germline gives CDR1 SQVTM, CDR2 ANQGSEA. CDR3 amino acids: CSVVSTYEQYF. The CDR3 DNA is TGCAGCGTTGTGTCCACTTACGAGCAGTACTTC.

The chain employs TRBV13 and TRBJ1-3; no reliable D call. There are 12 residues in the CDR3. V was cut by 5 bases and J by 2 bases, with 4 bases left in between. CDR1 and CDR2 from the germline V gene are PRHDT and FYEKMQ (reference sequence). The CDR3 DNA reads as TGTGCCAGCAGCCTTACTGGAAACACCATATATTTT. Encoded protein: CASSLTGNTIYF.

The V gene is TRBV6-5, the J gene TRBJ1-2, with 9 bases matching TRBD1. This CDR3 region has 13 residues. V shed 7 bases, J shed 7 bases, and the junction held 7 bases outside the gene matches. Germline assignment: CDR1 MNHEY and CDR2 SVGAGI. DNA for the CDR3: TGTGCCAGCAACCAAGGGACAGGGACTGGCTACACCTTC. Amino acid sequence: CASNQGTGTGYTF.

The chain joins TRBV5-1 to TRBJ2-5, with a possible D match to TRBD1 (6 bases). Trimming shortened V by 7 bases and J by 3 bases, and 19 bases separated the two germline ends. CDR3 size: 15 residues. CDR1 and CDR2 from the germline V gene are SGHRS and YFSETQ. The CDR3 spells CASHRDGAPEETQYF. Written as DNA, the CDR3 is TGCGCCAGCCACAGGGACGGGGCCCCAGAAGAGACCCAGTACTTC.

V is TRBV9 and J is TRBJ1-2; perhaps TRBD1 as D (6 bases). Germline V gene sequence: CDR1 SGDLS, CDR2 YYNGEE. Trimming pared 0 bases from V and 2 bases from J, leaving 8 bases between. The CDR3 is 14 amino acids. CDR3 protein: CASSVGDRNYGYTF. In DNA form, the CDR3 reads TGTGCCAGCAGCGTAGGCGACAGGAACTATGGCTACACCTTC. The full variable domain, completed using reference TRBV9 and TRBJ1-2, is DSGVTQTPKHLITATGQRVTLRCSPRSGDLSVYWYQQSLDQGLQFLIQYYNGEERAKGNILERFSAQQFPDLHSELNLSSLELGDSALYFCASSVGDRNYGYTFGSGTRLTVV.

This chain links TRBV7-2 with TRBJ2-3; D is perhaps TRBD1 (8 bases). Germline CDR1 and CDR2: SGHTA and FQGNSA. The CDR3 consists of 16 residues. Trimming took off 4 bases at V and 8 bases at J, with 22 bases between the two ends. The CDR3 is CASSSTQGGAAGTQYF. CDR3 sequence (DNA): TGTGCCAGCAGCTCCACACAGGGGGGGGCGGCGGGTACGCAGTATTTT.

The genes are TRBV6-4 and TRBJ2-3; D is perhaps TRBD1 (5 bases). Trimming removed 2 bases at V and 2 bases at J, with 8 bases between. The CDR3 is 14 residues long. Germline V gene sequence: CDR1 MRHNA, CDR2 SNTAGT. CDR3 protein: CASSDRGITDTQYF. The CDR3 DNA follows: TGTGCCAGCAGTGACAGGGGCATCACAGATACGCAGTATTTT.

The chain couples TRBV9 to TRBJ2-3; a possible D gene is TRBD1 (5 bases). V lost 0 bases and J lost 3, with 11 bases in between. From germline, CDR1 is SGDLS and CDR2 YYNGEE. The length of the CDR3 is 15 residues. As DNA, the CDR3 is TGTGCCAGCAGCGTAGATCAGGGTTGGACAGATACGCAGTATTTT. Amino acids: CASSVDQGWTDTQYF. Based on the CDR3 plus reference TRBV9 and TRBJ2-3, the full variable domain is DSGVTQTPKHLITATGQRVTLRCSPRSGDLSVYWYQQSLDQGLQFLIQYYNGEERAKGNILERFSAQQFPDLHSELNLSSLELGDSALYFCASSVDQGWTDTQYFGPGTRLTVL.

The CDR3 is CAWGTGLNEKLFF. DNA for the CDR3: TGTGCCTGGGGGACAGGCCTTAATGAAAAACTGTTTTTT. V usage is TRBV30 and J usage is TRBJ1-4; the match to TRBD1 covers 8 bases. V trimming: 5 bases; J trimming: 4 bases; junction bases outside the gene matches: 3. Germline values: CDR1 GTSNPN, CDR2 SVGIG (reference sequence). The CDR3 extends over 13 amino acids.

This chain connects TRBV11-3 to TRBJ2-2; tentatively, D is TRBD1 (5 bases). Germline CDR1 reads SGHNT; CDR2 reads YENEEA. CDR3 length: 14 amino acids. Trimming took off 2 bases at V and 3 bases at J, with 7 bases between the two ends. The CDR3 spells CASSLRGYTGELFF. CDR3 coding DNA: TGTGCCAGCAGCTTAAGGGGATACACCGGGGAGCTGTTTTTT.

The CDR3 here is CASSYGGPGSNQPQHF. Here the CDR3 DNA reads TGTGCCAGCAGCTATGGAGGGCCAGGCAGTAATCAGCCCCAGCATTTT. The rearrangement joins TRBV5-8 to TRBJ1-5, with D uncertain. CDR1 and CDR2 (germline): SGHTS, YDEGEE. Trimming took off 3 bases at V and 4 bases at J, with 17 bases between the two ends. The CDR3 covers 16 residues. The complete variable domain, with remaining parts taken from reference TRBV5-8 and TRBJ1-5, reads EAGVTQSPTHLIKTRGQQATLRCSPISGHTSVYWYQQALGLGLQFLLWYDEGEERNRGNFPPRFSGRQFPNYSSELNVNALELEDSALYLCASSYGGPGSNQPQHFGDGTRLSIL.

This chain joins TRBV4-1 and TRBJ2-5, with D possibly TRBD1 on 7 matching bases. The germline gives CDR1 MGHRA, CDR2 YSYEKL. Trimming took off 1 base at V and 7 bases at J, with 19 bases between the two ends. The CDR3 runs 16 residues. The chain's CDR3 is CASSQGGQGGPGTQYF. CDR3 nucleotide sequence: TGCGCCAGCAGCCAAGGGGGTCAGGGGGGACCGGGGACCCAGTACTTC.

The V call is TRBV20-1, the J call TRBJ1-3, with unresolved D. Per the germline V gene, CDR1 is DFQATT and CDR2 is SNEGSKA (reference sequence). This CDR3 spans 13 amino acids. V was shortened by 3 bases and J by 4 bases, with 10 bases between the two germline ends. The DNA of the CDR3 is TGCAGTGCTAGTAGGGAGATGGGAAACACCATATATTTT. Protein: CSASREMGNTIYF.

V usage is TRBV18 and J usage is TRBJ2-1; D is uncertain. The germline CDR1 and CDR2 sequences are KGHSH and LQKENI. V was shortened by 2 bases and J by 0 bases, with 17 bases between the two germline ends. The CDR3 is 18 residues long. CDR3: CASSPGRSPRGSYNEQFF. CDR3 in DNA: TGTGCCAGCTCACCAGGGCGTTCCCCAAGAGGCTCCTACAATGAGCAGTTCTTC. Variable domain in full (rest from reference TRBV18 and TRBJ2-1): NAGVMQNPRHLVRRRGQEARLRCSPMKGHSHVYWYRQLPEEGLKFMVYLQKENIIDESGMPKERFSAEFPKEGPSILRIQQVVRGDSAAYFCASSPGRSPRGSYNEQFFGPGTRLTVL.

J is TRBJ2-1 and V is TRBV6-5; D is uncertain. V lost 8 bases and J 9 bases, leaving 14 bases between the germline ends. The CDR3 consists of 12 residues. The germline CDR1 and CDR2 sequences are MNHEY and SVGAGI. The DNA of the CDR3 is TGTGCCAGCGGTCCTCGTTTAACTGAGCAGTTCTTC. It encodes CASGPRLTEQFF.